The 14 T cell receptor beta chains below all came from one sample that was sequenced in a study of cytomegalovirus exposure and HLA in healthy donors. The PCR used 60 Vbeta and 13 Jbeta primers. TCRdb keeps only in-frame clones here, not all; method: immunoSEQ multiplex PCR. The data show roughly 93,000 clones, around 76% seen once. The sequencing input was PBMCs. The source is a human donor in good health.

V is TRBV6-1 and J is TRBJ2-6; TRBD1 matches 10 bases. From germline, CDR1 is MNHNS and CDR2 SASEGT. With 3 bases clipped from V and 10 bases from J, the junction kept 0 bases outside the gene matches. The CDR3 consists of 13 residues. The DNA of the CDR3 is TGTGCCAGCAGTGAGGGACAGGGGAACGTCCTGACTTTC. Translated, it gives CASSEGQGNVLTF.

This clone was detected once. The V gene is TRBV2, the J gene TRBJ1-2, with 9 bases that match TRBD1. In germline, CDR1 is SNHLY, CDR2 FYNNEI. J was trimmed by 7 bases and V by 4 bases; bases with no gene match: 4. The CDR3 contains 13 residues. The CDR3, as DNA: TGTGCCAGCAGTGGGACAGGGGAGGGTGGCTACACCTTC. As protein: CASSGTGEGGYTF. The entire variable domain, with the rest obtained from reference TRBV2 and TRBJ1-2, is as follows: EPEVTQTPSHQVTQMGQEVILRCVPISNHLYFYWYRQILGQKVEFLVSFYNNEISEKSEIFDDQFSVERPDGSNFTLKIRSTKLEDSAMYFCASSGTGEGGYTFGSGTRLTVV.

The genes are TRBV11-3 and TRBJ2-1, with 11 nucleotides matching TRBD2. There are 15 residues in the CDR3. J gave up 4 bases and V 1 base, and 0 bases lay outside the gene matches. CDR1 SGHNT and CDR2 YENEEA come from the germline V gene. CDR3 bases: TGTGCCAGCAGCTTAGGGACTAGCGGGTACAATGAGCAGTTCTTC. It codes for CASSLGTSGYNEQFF.

V usage is TRBV2 and J usage is TRBJ1-2; D possibly corresponds to TRBD1 (6 bases). The V and J ends lost 6 bases and 1 base respectively, with 12 bases between them. The CDR3 sequence is 14 residues long. Germline-derived CDR1 and CDR2 are SNHLY and FYNNEI. For the CDR3, the DNA is TGTGCCAGCAGCCCGGACAGCCTTAACTATGGCTACACCTTC. Amino acids: CASSPDSLNYGYTF.

The V and J genes are TRBV19 and TRBJ2-2; 8 nucleotides align to TRBD1. Germline V gene sequence: CDR1 LNHDA, CDR2 SQIVND (reference sequence). The CDR3 runs to 13 residues. V trimming: 10 bases; J trimming: 6 bases; junction bases outside the gene matches: 7. The CDR3 bases are TGTGCCACTAGGACAGGGCCGGCCGGGGAGCTGTTTTTT. As protein: CATRTGPAGELFF.

The J gene is TRBJ2-6, the V gene TRBV9; D remains ambiguous. Germline loops: CDR1 SGDLS, CDR2 YYNGEE. This CDR3 is 15 amino acids long. The germline V and J ends were trimmed by 3 bases and 2 bases, with 9 bases remaining between them. CDR3 region: CASSAQAPGANVLTF. Written as DNA, the CDR3 is TGTGCCAGCAGCGCGCAGGCTCCTGGGGCCAACGTCCTGACTTTC.

The rearrangement uses TRBV6-5 and TRBJ2-1; 7 positions agree with TRBD1. V was clipped by 5 bases and J by 4 bases; unmatched bases: 8. This CDR3 is built from 15 residues. Germline values: CDR1 MNHEY, CDR2 SVGAGI. For the CDR3, the DNA is TGTGCCAGCAGTCAACAGGGGTTGAGGTACAATGAGCAGTTCTTC. Amino acids: CASSQQGLRYNEQFF.

This clone was seen repeatedly, ten times or more. The J gene is TRBJ2-1, the V gene TRBV5-1; TRBD1 aligns across 11 bases. The CDR3 sequence is 14 residues long. Germline CDR1 and CDR2: SGHRS and YFSETQ. V lost 3 bases to trimming and J lost 9 bases; unmatched junction nucleotides: 5. CDR3 nucleotide sequence: TGCGCCAGCAGCTACGGACAGGGGGCGGCTGAGCAGTTCTTC. Residues: CASSYGQGAAEQFF.

The rearrangement joins TRBV2 to TRBJ1-2; D might be TRBD1 (5 bases). Germline V gene lookup returns CDR1 SNHLY and CDR2 FYNNEI. V was trimmed by 5 bases and J by 1 base, leaving 11 bases between them. The CDR3 extends over 14 amino acids. CDR3 in amino acids: CASSQGNDNYGYTF. The DNA for the CDR3 is TGTGCCAGCAGTCAGGGTAATGATAACTATGGCTACACCTTC.

The J gene is TRBJ1-3, the V gene TRBV19, with 7 nucleotides matching TRBD1. V lost 2 bases and J lost 0; bases outside the gene matches: 1. CDR1 LNHDA and CDR2 SQIVND come from the germline V gene (reference sequence). CDR3 length: 15 amino acids. The CDR3 protein is CASSINRGSGNTIYF. The CDR3 bases are TGTGCCAGTAGTATAAACAGGGGCTCTGGAAACACCATATATTTT. The entire variable domain, with the rest obtained from reference TRBV19 and TRBJ1-3, is as follows: DGGITQSPKYLFRKEGQNVTLSCEQNLNHDAMYWYRQDPGQGLRLIYYSQIVNDFQKGDIAEGYSVSREKKESFPLTVTSAQKNPTAFYLCASSINRGSGNTIYFGEGSWLTVV.

This clone has only a few counts. V gene TRBV19 combines with J gene TRBJ2-2, with 8 bases fitting TRBD2. Per the germline V gene, CDR1 is LNHDA and CDR2 is SQIVND (reference sequence). The CDR3 is 15 amino acids. V gave up 4 bases and J gave up 5 bases; unmatched junction bases: 6. CDR3 coding DNA: TGTGCCAGTAGTAAGGGACTAGTTACTACCGGGGAGCTGTTTTTT. It translates to CASSKGLVTTGELFF.

V usage is TRBV19 and J usage is TRBJ2-5; 8 bases match TRBD1. Trimming took 6 bases from V and 4 from J; bases not matched to a gene: 10. The germline V gene has CDR1 LNHDA and CDR2 SQIVND (reference sequence). The length of the CDR3 is 15 residues. The CDR3 coding sequence is TGTGCCAGTAGGCAGGGGGCCGGAGGGCGAGAGACCCAGTACTTC. It is translated as CASRQGAGGRETQYF.

The V gene is TRBV10-2, the J gene TRBJ1-2; TRBD1 might be the D (5 bases). Germline values: CDR1 WSHSY, CDR2 SAAADI. CDR3 length: 16 amino acids. V lost 3 bases and J 4 bases, leaving 18 bases between the germline ends. The CDR3 DNA follows: TGCGCCAGCAGTGACTCAACGACAGCAGGCCCCTATGGCTACACCTTC. It translates to CASSDSTTAGPYGYTF.

The CDR3 DNA sequence: TGCGCCAGCAGTAAAAATCAAGACAGTGGAAACACCATATATTTT. This codes for CASSKNQDSGNTIYF. This chain links TRBV10-1 with TRBJ1-3, with D possibly TRBD1 on 5 matching bases. V lost 5 bases and J 3 bases, leaving 14 bases between the germline ends. This CDR3 region has 15 residues. The germline gives CDR1 WNHNN, CDR2 SYGVQD (reference sequence).